One sample yielded the 7 T cell receptor beta chains listed below, sequenced in a study of identical twins. MiXCR, run by TCRdb on the 5' RACE reads, gives a single entry per CDR3 protein. The table has approximately 230,000 distinct CDR3 sequences, approximately 5.9% seen once. The sample was also linked to a second study, of T cells expressing NK-cell markers.

Sequencing was performed on CD8+ T cells sorted from blood. The receptor source for this set is a woman aged 18-30 years in good health.

This clonotype was observed a few times. The chain uses TRBV12-3 or TRBV12-4 and TRBJ2-7, with D possibly TRBD2 on 5 matching bases. This CDR3 is built from 13 residues. V was trimmed by 6 bases and J by 5 bases, leaving 14 bases between them. Here the CDR3 reads CASSRGSRDEQYF. As DNA, the CDR3 is TGTGCCAGCAGCCGTGGGAGTCGCGACGAGCAGTACTTC.

The rearrangement uses TRBV27 and TRBJ1-1; D ambiguous. Germline V CDR1 and CDR2: MNHEY, SMNVEV (reference sequence). This CDR3 is built from 15 residues. V gave up 0 bases and J gave up 0 bases, with 8 bases separating them. The CDR3 region is CASSLSAGMNTEAFF. CDR3 sequence (DNA): TGTGCCAGCAGTTTATCCGCCGGCATGAACACTGAAGCTTTCTTT.

The gene calls are TRBV19 and TRBJ2-7; the D call may be TRBD1 or TRBD2 (5 bases each). From germline, CDR1 is LNHDA and CDR2 SQIVND (reference sequence). The CDR3 sequence is 14 residues long. Trimming left V 2 bases short and J 5 bases short, with 13 bases between. This CDR3 reads CASSIIGAAHEQYF. The CDR3 DNA sequence: TGTGCCAGTAGTATAATCGGGGCGGCCCACGAGCAGTACTTC.

This clonotype was picked up a small number of times. The rearrangement uses TRBV4-3 and TRBJ1-5, with a tentative D call TRBD1 (6 bases). The germline V and J ends were trimmed by 3 bases and 0 bases, with 6 bases remaining between them. The CDR3 is 14 amino acids. Germline-derived CDR1 and CDR2 are LGHNA and YSLEER. The CDR3 spells CASSHRGSNQPQHF. CDR3 nucleotides: TGCGCCAGCAGCCACAGGGGTAGCAATCAGCCCCAGCATTTT.

This clonotype was recorded a few times. J is TRBJ1-1 and V is TRBV9, with 9 nucleotides matching TRBD1. The CDR3 extends over 14 amino acids. The ends lost 4 bases at V and 6 bases at J; junction bases unmatched: 7. Germline CDR1 reads SGDLS; CDR2 reads YYNGEE. The CDR3 reads CASSSNHRGPEAFF. CDR3 bases: TGTGCCAGCAGCTCCAACCACAGGGGGCCTGAAGCTTTCTTT.

V gene TRBV12-3 or TRBV12-4 combines with J gene TRBJ2-1; tentatively, D is TRBD2 (6 bases). The CDR3 is 11 residues long. The V and J ends lost 6 bases and 9 bases respectively, with 9 bases between them. For the CDR3, the DNA is TGTGCCAGCAGGACCGGGGGTGAGCAGTTCTTC. Its protein is CASRTGGEQFF.

The rearrangement uses TRBV29-1 and TRBJ1-3; no definite D call. The V and J ends lost 3 bases and 2 bases respectively, with 11 bases between them. CDR1 is SQVTM, CDR2 ANQGSEA, per germline. There are 14 residues in the CDR3. The CDR3 DNA sequence: TGCAGCGTTGATGGGCACGGACCTGGAAACACCATATATTTT. This gives the protein CSVDGHGPGNTIYF.